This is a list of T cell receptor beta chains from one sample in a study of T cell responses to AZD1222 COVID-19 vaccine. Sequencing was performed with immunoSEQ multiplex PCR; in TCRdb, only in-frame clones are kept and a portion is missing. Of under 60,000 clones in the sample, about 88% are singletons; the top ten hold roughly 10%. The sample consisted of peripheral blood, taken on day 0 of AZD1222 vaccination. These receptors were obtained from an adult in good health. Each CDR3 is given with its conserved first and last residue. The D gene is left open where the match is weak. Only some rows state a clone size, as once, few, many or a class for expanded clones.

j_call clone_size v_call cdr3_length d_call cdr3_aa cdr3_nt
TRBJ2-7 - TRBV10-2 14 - CASSESWGPYEQYF TGCGCCAGCAGTGAGTCGTGGGGGCCCTACGAGCAGTACTTC
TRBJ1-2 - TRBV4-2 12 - CASSQRIYGYTF TGTGCCAGCAGCCAGCGAATCTATGGCTACACCTTC
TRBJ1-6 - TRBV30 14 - CAWSVSQFNSPLHF TGTGCCTGGAGTGTGAGTCAGTTTAATTCACCCCTCCACTTT
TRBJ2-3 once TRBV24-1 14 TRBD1 CATSATGVADTQYF TGTGCCACCAGTGCAACAGGGGTAGCAGATACGCAGTATTTT
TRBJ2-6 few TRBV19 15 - CASNGRGSGANVLTF TGTGCCAGTAACGGCAGGGGTAGTGGGGCCAACGTCCTGACTTTC
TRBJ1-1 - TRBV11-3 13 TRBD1 CASSRGQGEMAFF TGTGCCAGCAGCCGAGGACAGGGGGAAATGGCTTTCTTT
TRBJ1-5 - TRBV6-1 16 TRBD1 CASSERQGGGNQPQHF TGTGCCAGCAGTGAAAGGCAGGGGGGAGGCAATCAGCCCCAGCATTTT
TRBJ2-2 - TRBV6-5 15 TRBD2 CASSYRRGRAGELFF TGTGCCAGCAGTTACAGACGCGGGAGGGCCGGGGAGCTGTTTTTT
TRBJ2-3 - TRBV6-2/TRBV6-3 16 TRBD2 CASSDPGLAGTDTQYF TGTGCCAGCAGTGACCCGGGACTAGCGGGGACAGATACGCAGTATTTT
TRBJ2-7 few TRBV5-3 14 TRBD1 CARSRDRGAYEQYF TGTGCCAGAAGCCGGGACAGGGGGGCTTACGAGCAGTACTTC
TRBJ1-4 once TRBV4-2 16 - CASSQLGSGTNEKLFF TGTGCCAGCAGCCAACTAGGGAGTGGAACTAATGAAAAACTGTTTTTT
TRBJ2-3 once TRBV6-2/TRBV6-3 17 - CASSYPRPGGSTDTQYF TGTGCCAGCAGTTACCCCCGTCCAGGGGGGTCCACAGATACGCAGTATTTT
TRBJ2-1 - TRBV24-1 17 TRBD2 CATSDRTPSGHYNEQFF TGTGCCACCAGTGATCGAACTCCTAGCGGGCACTACAATGAGCAGTTCTTC
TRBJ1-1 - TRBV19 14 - CASSLGWASTEAFF TGTGCCAGTAGTCTAGGGTGGGCGAGCACTGAAGCTTTCTTT
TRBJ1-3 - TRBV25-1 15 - CASSGIGFSGNTIYF TGTGCCAGCAGTGGCATAGGTTTCTCTGGAAACACCATATATTTT
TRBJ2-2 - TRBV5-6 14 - CASSLRRRTGELFF TGTGCCAGCAGCTTGAGAAGGCGCACCGGGGAGCTGTTTTTT
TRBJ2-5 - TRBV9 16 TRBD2 CASSVVGSGGPETQYF TGTGCCAGCAGCGTAGTTGGTAGCGGGGGGCCGGAGACCCAGTACTTC
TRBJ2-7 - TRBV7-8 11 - CASSVTYEQYF TGTGCCAGCAGCGTGACTTATGAGCAGTACTTC